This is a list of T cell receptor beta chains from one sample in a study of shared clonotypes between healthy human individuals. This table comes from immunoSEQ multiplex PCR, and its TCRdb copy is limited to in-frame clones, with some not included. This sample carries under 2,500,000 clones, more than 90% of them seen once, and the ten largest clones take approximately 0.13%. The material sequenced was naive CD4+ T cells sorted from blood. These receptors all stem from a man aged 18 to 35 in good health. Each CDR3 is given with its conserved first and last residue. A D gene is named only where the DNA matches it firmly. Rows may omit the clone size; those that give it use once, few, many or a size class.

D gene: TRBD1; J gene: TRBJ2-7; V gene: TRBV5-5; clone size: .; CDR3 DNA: TGTGCCAGCAGCCCACCGGGACAGACGTACGAGCAGTACTTC; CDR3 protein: CASSPPGQTYEQYF
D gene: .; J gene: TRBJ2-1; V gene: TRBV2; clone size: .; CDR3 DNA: TGTGCCACCGTGGAGGGGGGGTGGAATGAGCAGTTCTTC; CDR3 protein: CATVEGGWNEQFF
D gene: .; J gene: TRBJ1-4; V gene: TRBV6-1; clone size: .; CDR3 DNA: TGTGCCAGCAGTGAAGTACCCCGGACAGCTGAAAAACTGTTTTTT; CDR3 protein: CASSEVPRTAEKLFF
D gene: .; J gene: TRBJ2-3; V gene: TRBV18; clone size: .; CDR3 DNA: TGTGCCAGCTCATCGGTAGATACGCAGTATTTT; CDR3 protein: CASSSVDTQYF
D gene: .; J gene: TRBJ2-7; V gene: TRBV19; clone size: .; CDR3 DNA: TGTGCCACCAGGCGGGACCGTAGCTCCTACGAGCAGTACTTC; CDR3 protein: CATRRDRSSYEQYF
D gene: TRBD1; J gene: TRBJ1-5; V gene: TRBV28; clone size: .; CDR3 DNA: TGTGCCAGCAGGGCCGGACAGGGCCATCAGCCCCAGCATTTT; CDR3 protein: CASRAGQGHQPQHF
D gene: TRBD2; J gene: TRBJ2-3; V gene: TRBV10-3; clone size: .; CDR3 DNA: TGTGCCATCAGTGAGGGGACTAGCGGGCTCACAGATACGCAGTATTTT; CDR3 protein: CAISEGTSGLTDTQYF
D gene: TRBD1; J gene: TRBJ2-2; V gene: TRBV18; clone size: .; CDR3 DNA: TGTGCCAGCTCACCGAATCAGGGGGCCAACACCGGGGAGCTGTTTTTT; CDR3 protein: CASSPNQGANTGELFF
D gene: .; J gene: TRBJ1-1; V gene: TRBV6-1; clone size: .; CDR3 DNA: TGTGCCAGTTCCCGTATGACTGAAGCTTTCTTT; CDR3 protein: CASSRMTEAFF
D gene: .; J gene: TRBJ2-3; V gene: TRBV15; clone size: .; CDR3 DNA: TGTGCCACCAGCACAGGCAACACAGATACGCAGTATTTT; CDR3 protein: CATSTGNTDTQYF
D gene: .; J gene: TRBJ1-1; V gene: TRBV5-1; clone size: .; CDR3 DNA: TGCGCCAGCAGCTGGGTGGGGTCGAACACTGAAGCTTTCTTT; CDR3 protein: CASSWVGSNTEAFF
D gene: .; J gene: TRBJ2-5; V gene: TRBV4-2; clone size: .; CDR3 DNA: TGTGCCAGCAGCCAAGATATCCCTTCATCCCAGTACTTC; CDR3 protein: CASSQDIPSSQYF
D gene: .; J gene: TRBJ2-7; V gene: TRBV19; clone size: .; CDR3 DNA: TGTGCCAGTGCGGGTGCGGGGACCTACGAGCAGTACTTC; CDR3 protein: CASAGAGTYEQYF
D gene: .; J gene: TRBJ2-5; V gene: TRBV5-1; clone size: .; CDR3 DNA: TGCGCCAGCAGCTTCAAACTAGCCCCCACATCAGAGACCCAGTACTTC; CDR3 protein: CASSFKLAPTSETQYF
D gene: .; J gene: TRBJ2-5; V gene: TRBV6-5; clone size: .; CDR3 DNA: TGTGCCAGCAGTAGGACTAAATGGGCGACCCAGTACTTC; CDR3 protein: CASSRTKWATQYF
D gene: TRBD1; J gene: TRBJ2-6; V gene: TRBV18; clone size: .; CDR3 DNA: TGTGCCAGCTCTCCCGGGACAGGGGCTACTGGGGCCAACGTCCTGACTTTC; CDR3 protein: CASSPGTGATGANVLTF
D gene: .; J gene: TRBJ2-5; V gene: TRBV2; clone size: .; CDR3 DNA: TGTGCCAGCAGTACGCAAGAGACCCAGTACTTC; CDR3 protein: CASSTQETQYF
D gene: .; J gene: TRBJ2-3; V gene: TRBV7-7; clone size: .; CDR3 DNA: TGTGCTAGCAGCCCCGACCCCGGGGACAGCACAGATACGCAGTATTTT; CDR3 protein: CASSPDPGDSTDTQYF
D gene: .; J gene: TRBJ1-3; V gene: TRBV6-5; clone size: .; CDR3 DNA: TGTGCCAGCAGCCGAAACTTAGGAAACACCATATATTTT; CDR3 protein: CASSRNLGNTIYF
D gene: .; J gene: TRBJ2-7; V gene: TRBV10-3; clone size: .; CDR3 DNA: TGTGCCATCAGTGGTCAGGCGAAGACCTACGAGCAGTACTTC; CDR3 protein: CAISGQAKTYEQYF
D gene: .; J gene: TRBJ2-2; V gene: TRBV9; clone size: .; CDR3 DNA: TGTGCCAGCAGCAACCGGAGGGGGACAAACACCGGGGAGCTGTTTTTT; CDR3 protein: CASSNRRGTNTGELFF
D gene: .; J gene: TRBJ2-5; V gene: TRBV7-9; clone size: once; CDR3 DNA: TGTGCCAGCAGCTTATTCCCGGGAGAGACCCAGTACTTC; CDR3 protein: CASSLFPGETQYF
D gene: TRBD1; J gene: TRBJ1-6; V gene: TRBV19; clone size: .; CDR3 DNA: TGTGCCAGTAGGGATCCAGGGGGGAGTAGAGATTCACCCCTCCACTTT; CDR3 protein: CASRDPGGSRDSPLHF
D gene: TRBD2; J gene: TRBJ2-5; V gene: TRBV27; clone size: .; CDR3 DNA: TGTGCCAGCAGCATTAGCGGGTGGGGGACCCAGTACTTC; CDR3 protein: CASSISGWGTQYF
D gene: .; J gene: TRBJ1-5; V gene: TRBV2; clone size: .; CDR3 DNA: TGTGCCAGCAGTCTACAGAGCTATAGCAATCAGCCCCAGCATTTT; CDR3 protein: CASSLQSYSNQPQHF
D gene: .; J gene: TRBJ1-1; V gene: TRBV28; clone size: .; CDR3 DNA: TGTGCCAGCAGTTTACAGGGCCCTATTATAACTGAAGCTTTCTTT; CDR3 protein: CASSLQGPIITEAFF
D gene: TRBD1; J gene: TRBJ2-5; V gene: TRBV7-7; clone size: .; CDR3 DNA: TGTGCTAGCAGCTTCCCGGGACAGCAAGAGACCCAGTACTTC; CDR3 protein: CASSFPGQQETQYF
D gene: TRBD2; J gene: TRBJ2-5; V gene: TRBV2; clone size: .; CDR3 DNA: TGTGCCAGCAGAGGGACTAGCGCAGAGACCCAGTACTTC; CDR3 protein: CASRGTSAETQYF
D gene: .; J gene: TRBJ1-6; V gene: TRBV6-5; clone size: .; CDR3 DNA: TGTGCCAGCAGTTCCGCACTGGGGGTCTATAATTCACCCCTCCACTTT; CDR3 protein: CASSSALGVYNSPLHF
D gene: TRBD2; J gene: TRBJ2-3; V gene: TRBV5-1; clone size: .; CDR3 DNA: TGCGCCAGCAGCGCGGGACTAGCTAACACAGATACGCAGTATTTT; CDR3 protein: CASSAGLANTDTQYF
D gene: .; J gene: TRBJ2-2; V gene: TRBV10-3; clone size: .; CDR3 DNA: TGTGCCATCAGTGCAGACAGTAGCACCGGGGAGCTGTTTTTT; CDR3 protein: CAISADSSTGELFF
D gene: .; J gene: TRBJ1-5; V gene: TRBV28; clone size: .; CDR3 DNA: TGTGCCAGCAGGTTACAAAGCAATCAGCCCCAGCATTTT; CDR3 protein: CASRLQSNQPQHF
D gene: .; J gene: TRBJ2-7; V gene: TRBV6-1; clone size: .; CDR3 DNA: TGTGCCAGCACCCGACAGGATCGGTCCTACGAGCAGTACTTC; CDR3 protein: CASTRQDRSYEQYF
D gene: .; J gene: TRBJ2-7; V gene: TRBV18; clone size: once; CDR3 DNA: TGTGCCAGCTCACCGGAGCTAGCGAGTTACGAGCAGTACTTC; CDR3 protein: CASSPELASYEQYF
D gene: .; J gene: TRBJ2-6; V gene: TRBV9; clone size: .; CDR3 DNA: TGTGCCAGCAGCCTTACGTGGGGATCCTCTGGGGCCAACGTCCTGACTTTC; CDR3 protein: CASSLTWGSSGANVLTF
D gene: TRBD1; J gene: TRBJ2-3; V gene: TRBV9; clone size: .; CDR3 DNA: TGTGCCAGCAGCGCCCAGACAGGGGTTACGCAGTATTTT; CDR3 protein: CASSAQTGVTQYF
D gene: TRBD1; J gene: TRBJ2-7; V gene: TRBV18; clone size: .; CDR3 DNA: TGTGCCAGCTCACCAAAACTAGACAGGGTAAACTCCGAGCAGTACTTC; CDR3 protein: CASSPKLDRVNSEQYF
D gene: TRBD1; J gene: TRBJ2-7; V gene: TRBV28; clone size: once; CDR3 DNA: TGTGCCAGCAGCCTAGGGAGTGGGACAGGGGGCAAGAAGCAGTACTTC; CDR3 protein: CASSLGSGTGGKKQYF
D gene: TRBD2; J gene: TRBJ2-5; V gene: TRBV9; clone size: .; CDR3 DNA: TGTGCCAGCAGCGACCCTAGCGGGGCTTTACAAGAGACCCAGTACTTC; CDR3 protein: CASSDPSGALQETQYF
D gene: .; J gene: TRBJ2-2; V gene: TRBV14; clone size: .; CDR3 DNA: TGTGCCAGCAGGGTAGCTTTGGACACCGGGGAGCTGTTTTTT; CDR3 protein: CASRVALDTGELFF
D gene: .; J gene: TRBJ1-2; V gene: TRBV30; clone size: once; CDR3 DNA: TGTGCCTGGGTCCGTGGAGTCAACTATGGCTACACCTTC; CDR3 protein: CAWVRGVNYGYTF
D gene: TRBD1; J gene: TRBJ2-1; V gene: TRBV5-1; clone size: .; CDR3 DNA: TGCGCCAGCAGCCGACAGGGTTCGTACAATGAGCAGTTCTTC; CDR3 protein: CASSRQGSYNEQFF
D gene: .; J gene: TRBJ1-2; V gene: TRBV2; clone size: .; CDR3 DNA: TGTGCCAGCAGTGAAATTGGTGGGGAGGGCTACACCTTC; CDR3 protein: CASSEIGGEGYTF
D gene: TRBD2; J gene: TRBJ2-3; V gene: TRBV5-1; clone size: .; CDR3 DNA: TGCGCCAGCAGCTTGGATGGGAGGGGATTCACAGATACGCAGTATTTT; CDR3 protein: CASSLDGRGFTDTQYF
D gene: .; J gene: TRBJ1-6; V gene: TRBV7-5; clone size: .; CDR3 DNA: TGTGCCAGAAGCTTCGACAGGGCCCTCGTGTGCTCCTATAATTCACCCCTCCACTTT; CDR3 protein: CARSFDRALVCSYNSPLHF
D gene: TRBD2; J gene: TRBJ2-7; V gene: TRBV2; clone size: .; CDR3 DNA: TGTGCCAGCAGCCCGGGACTACCCCCCTACGAGCAGTACTTC; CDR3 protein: CASSPGLPPYEQYF
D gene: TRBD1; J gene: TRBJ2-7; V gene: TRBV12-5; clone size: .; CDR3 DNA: TGTGCTAGTGGTTGGGCGGGACAGGCGGCCTACGAGCAGTACTTC; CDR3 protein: CASGWAGQAAYEQYF